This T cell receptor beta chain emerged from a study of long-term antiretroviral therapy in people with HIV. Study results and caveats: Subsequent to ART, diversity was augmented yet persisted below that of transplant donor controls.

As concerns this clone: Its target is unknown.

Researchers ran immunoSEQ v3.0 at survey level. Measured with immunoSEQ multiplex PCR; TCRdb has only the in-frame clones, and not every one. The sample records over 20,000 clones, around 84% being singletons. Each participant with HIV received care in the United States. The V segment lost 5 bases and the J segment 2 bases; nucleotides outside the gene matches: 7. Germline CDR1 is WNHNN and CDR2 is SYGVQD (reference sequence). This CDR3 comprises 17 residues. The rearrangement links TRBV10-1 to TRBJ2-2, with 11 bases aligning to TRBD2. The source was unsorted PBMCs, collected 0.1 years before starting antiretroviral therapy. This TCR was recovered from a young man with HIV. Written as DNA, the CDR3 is TGCGCCAGCAGTAAACTAGCGGGGGCCATAAACACCGGGGAGCTGTTTTTT. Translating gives CASSKLAGAINTGELFF.